The 30 T cell receptor beta chains given below trace back to one sample, sequenced in a study of CD8 T cells in ankylosing spondylitis. No antigens are known for them. Using its own MiXCR run on the 5' RACE reads, TCRdb lists one record per CDR3 protein. The table includes about 510,000 distinct CDR3 sequences, about 5.7% detected once. Points from the study as a whole: Apparently characteristic of ankylosing spondylitis blood was a TCR beta motif (fewer than ten highly homologous variants).

Sequenced material: blood, either unsorted or a sorted T cell fraction (not recorded which). These receptors all stem from a male donor with ankylosing spondylitis.

This rearrangement joins TRBV4-2 to TRBJ1-1; D is unclear. V was clipped by 0 bases and J by 5 bases, with 22 bases between them. The germline V gene has CDR1 LGHNA and CDR2 YNFKEQ. The CDR3 is 18 residues long. The CDR3 sequence is CASSQELRMPRRGTEAFF. In nucleotides, the CDR3 is TGTGCCAGCAGCCAAGAATTGAGGATGCCCCGACGTGGGACTGAAGCTTTCTTT.

This clonotype showed up many times. This chain connects TRBV28 to TRBJ2-7; TRBD2 matches at 8 bases. The CDR3 is 14 residues long. Germline lookup yields CDR1 MDHEN and CDR2 SYDVKM. After removal of 6 bases from V and 3 bases from J, the junction contained 7 bases not matched to a gene. CDR3 DNA: TGTGCCAGCAGGCGAACCGGGACTAGCTACGAGCAGTACTTC. It translates to CASRRTGTSYEQYF.

This clonotype has ten or more counts. The chain has TRBV4-3 and TRBJ1-1; 9 nucleotides line up with TRBD1. This CDR3 spans 14 amino acids. Germline V gene sequence: CDR1 LGHNA, CDR2 YSLEER. V lost 2 bases to trimming and J lost 4 bases; unmatched junction nucleotides: 2. The chain's CDR3 is CASSQPDRGTEAFF. The CDR3 DNA sequence: TGCGCCAGCAGCCAACCGGACAGGGGCACTGAAGCTTTCTTT.

V gene TRBV29-1 combines with J gene TRBJ2-5; D is possibly TRBD2 (5 bases). The CDR3 is 12 residues long. The V gene lost 7 bases and the J gene lost 5 bases, with 14 bases spanning the gap. Germline V lookup: CDR1 SQVTM, CDR2 ANQGSEA. In DNA, the CDR3 is TGCAGCGCCGGCTCTCCGGGGGAGACCCAGTACTTC. This encodes CSAGSPGETQYF.

This clonotype was observed at least ten times. This sequence joins TRBV11-2 and TRBJ2-3; TRBD1 matches at 9 bases. Germline V gives CDR1 SGHAT, CDR2 FQNNGV. V lost 3 bases, J lost 3 bases, and 16 bases stayed unmatched. The CDR3 loop spans 19 amino acids. The chain's CDR3 is CASSFRSGTGFPITDTQYF. CDR3 nucleotides: TGTGCCAGCAGCTTCAGGTCCGGGACAGGGTTTCCCATTACAGATACGCAGTATTTT.

Only a few counts were recorded for this clonotype. The chain uses TRBV18 and TRBJ2-5; 7 bases map to TRBD1. CDR3 length: 15 amino acids. Germline V gives CDR1 KGHSH, CDR2 LQKENI. The junction had 11 bases not matched to a gene; V was cut back by 5 bases and J by 5 bases. The CDR3 region is CASSATGSLGETQYF. CDR3 DNA sequence: TGTGCCAGCTCAGCGACAGGGTCTCTAGGGGAGACCCAGTACTTC.

This clonotype was seen repeatedly, ten times or more. The chain is built from TRBV7-9 and TRBJ1-2, with D perhaps TRBD1 (6 bases). The germline gives CDR1 SEHNR, CDR2 FQNEAQ (reference sequence). This CDR3 region has 13 residues. Trimming took 4 bases from V and 6 from J, leaving 12 bases between them. The CDR3 region has the DNA TGTGCCAGCAGCTACGGACAGACTCATGGCTACACCTTC. Translated: CASSYGQTHGYTF.

This clonotype was observed many times. This chain uses TRBV18 with TRBJ2-5; possible D gene TRBD1, 6 bases. Trimming stripped 6 bases from V and 5 bases from J, with 13 bases between. Germline CDR1 and CDR2: KGHSH and LQKENI. The CDR3 has 13 residues. The DNA for the CDR3 is TGTGCCAGCTCCCTCGGGACAATGGAGACCCAGTACTTC. Encoded protein: CASSLGTMETQYF. Based on the CDR3 plus reference TRBV18 and TRBJ2-5, the full variable domain is NAGVMQNPRHLVRRRGQEARLRCSPMKGHSHVYWYRQLPEEGLKFMVYLQKENIIDESGMPKERFSAEFPKEGPSILRIQQVVRGDSAAYFCASSLGTMETQYFGPGTRLLVL.

This clonotype has just a few counts. The chain employs TRBV20-1 and TRBJ2-7, with D maybe TRBD1 (5 bases). Germline loops: CDR1 DFQATT, CDR2 SNEGSKA (reference sequence). The CDR3 has 13 residues. Deletions cut 3 bases from V and 0 bases from J, with 9 bases between. CDR3 amino acids: CSASPDSSYEQYF. DNA for the CDR3: TGCAGTGCTAGTCCCGACAGCTCCTACGAGCAGTACTTC.

This clonotype was counted ten times or more. This chain joins TRBV20-1 and TRBJ1-5, with D possibly being TRBD1 (6 bases). V was pared by 1 base and J by 6 bases, with 16 bases between. The germline V gene has CDR1 DFQATT and CDR2 SNEGSKA (reference sequence). This CDR3 is built from 15 residues. CDR3 coding DNA: TGCAGTGCTAGAGTGTTGAGCCAGGACAGTCAGCCCCAGCATTTT. Translated: CSARVLSQDSQPQHF.

The sample holds many counts of this clonotype. V and J are TRBV7-2 and TRBJ2-5, with D maybe TRBD1 (6 bases). This CDR3 is 14 amino acids long. Trimming removed 5 bases at V and 3 bases at J, with 13 bases between. Germline loops: CDR1 SGHTA, CDR2 FQGNSA. CDR3 sequence reads: CASSHETGKETQYF. For the CDR3, the DNA is TGTGCCAGCAGCCATGAGACAGGCAAAGAGACCCAGTACTTC.

This clonotype was counted at least ten times. The chain employs TRBV21-1 and TRBJ2-2; whether TRBD1, the table's D call, matches the DNA was not checked. TRBV21-1 is designated a pseudogene. The CDR3 sequence is 19 residues long. CDR3 DNA: TGTGCCAGCAGCAACCGTCACAGGCAGGCCACTCCGAACACCGGGGAGCTGTTTTTT. Protein sequence: CASSNRHRQATPNTGELFF.

This clonotype came up many times. The CDR3 spells CASSLEAGGPDTQYF. DNA for the CDR3: TGTGCCAGCAGCTTAGAGGCGGGGGGGCCAGATACGCAGTATTTT. The rearrangement uses TRBV7-2 and TRBJ2-3, with TRBD2 identical over 9 bases. The CDR3 has 15 amino acids. Losses at the gene ends were 1 base for V and 4 bases for J; bases not matched to a gene: 3. Germline-derived CDR1 and CDR2 are SGHTA and FQGNSA.

This clonotype was detected many times. V gene TRBV5-1 combines with J gene TRBJ2-7; D ambiguous. The V end was cut by 2 bases, the J end by 2 bases, with 17 bases between. The CDR3 is 16 residues long. CDR1 is SGHRS, CDR2 YFSETQ, per germline. CDR3 protein: CASSFAAQIPTYEQYF. The CDR3 DNA reads TGCGCCAGCAGCTTTGCCGCCCAGATTCCGACCTACGAGCAGTACTTC.

This clonotype was detected many times. The chain joins TRBV6-1 to TRBJ2-1; tentative D call: TRBD2 (5 bases). V lost 6 bases to trimming and J lost 4 bases, with 13 bases between them. The CDR3 length is 14 residues. Looked up from germline, CDR1 is MNHNS and CDR2 is SASEGT. The CDR3 nucleotides are TGTGCCAGCAGACGAACTCTAGCTTACAATGAGCAGTTCTTC. Protein sequence: CASRRTLAYNEQFF.

The sample holds many counts of this clonotype. This rearrangement joins TRBV18 to TRBJ2-2, with no clear D. Germline values: CDR1 KGHSH, CDR2 LQKENI. The CDR3 extends over 15 amino acids. V was clipped by 3 bases and J by 1 base, with 9 bases between them. The CDR3 DNA is TGTGCCAGCTCACCGAGCGAAATGAACACCGGGGAGCTGTTTTTT. Translation gives CASSPSEMNTGELFF.

This clonotype appeared many times. The chain couples TRBV12-3 or TRBV12-4 to TRBJ1-4; D is unclear. Trimming took off 8 bases at V and 8 bases at J, with 9 bases between the two ends. This CDR3 comprises 11 residues. CDR3 nucleotide sequence: TGTGCCAGCTCACACCGCGAAAAACTGTTTTTT. It translates to CASSHREKLFF.

The table lists this clonotype with many counts. This chain joins TRBV20-1 and TRBJ2-3; possible D gene TRBD1, 5 bases. Per germline, CDR1 DFQATT and CDR2 SNEGSKA (reference sequence). This CDR3 is built from 13 residues. V lost 6 bases and J lost 7, with 17 bases in between. Here the CDR3 DNA reads TGCAGTGCCGTTAGGGGTATCGAAAATACGCAGTATTTT. It encodes CSAVRGIENTQYF.

CDR3 sequence reads: CSARLPVGYEQYF. CDR3 DNA: TGCAGTGCTAGACTCCCGGTGGGCTACGAGCAGTACTTC. The rearrangement uses TRBV20-1 and TRBJ2-7; no clear D gene. The V end lost 2 bases, the J end lost 3 bases, and 11 bases lay between the germline ends. Germline CDR1 and CDR2: DFQATT and SNEGSKA (reference sequence). The CDR3 runs to 13 residues.

At least ten counts were recorded for this clonotype. The gene calls are TRBV11-2 and TRBJ1-5, with D possibly matching TRBD1 (5 bases). Germline V gene sequence: CDR1 SGHAT, CDR2 FQNNGV. The CDR3 has 15 amino acids. V was trimmed by 1 base and J by 5 bases, leaving 12 bases between them. Here the CDR3 DNA reads TGTGCCAGCAGCTTAGTACGTAGGGGTGATCAGCCCCAGCATTTT. This codes for CASSLVRRGDQPQHF.

Many counts were recorded for this clonotype. The chain joins TRBV21-1 to TRBJ2-5; the table's TRBD2 call for D was not verified on the DNA. TRBV21-1 is noted as a pseudogene. The CDR3 runs 15 residues. The CDR3 loop reads CASSKAHLGRETQYF. CDR3 DNA: TGTGCCAGCAGCAAAGCGCACCTGGGCCGGGAGACCCAGTACTTC.

The genes are TRBV3-1 and TRBJ2-7, with 9 bases that match TRBD2. This CDR3 has 15 residues. Germline trimming cut 3 bases from V and 3 bases from J; bases unmatched to any gene: 6. The germline V gene encodes CDR1 LGHDT and CDR2 YNNKEL (reference sequence). The CDR3 DNA reads as TGTGCCAGCAGCCACCCGGGACTAGCAGGCTACGAGCAGTACTTC. This codes for CASSHPGLAGYEQYF.

In this sample, this clonotype turned up many times. V and J are TRBV5-1 and TRBJ1-6; TRBD1 aligns across 7 bases. This CDR3 contains 15 residues. Germline-derived CDR1 and CDR2 are SGHRS and YFSETQ. Trimming cost V 4 bases and J 12 bases; bases outside gene matches: 13. CDR3: CASSPRQGQPKPLHF. The DNA for the CDR3 is TGCGCCAGCAGCCCAAGACAGGGACAACCAAAACCCCTCCACTTT.

This clonotype was seen repeatedly, ten times or more. V is TRBV27 and J is TRBJ1-2; 8 positions match TRBD1. The CDR3 runs 14 residues. The germline V gene has CDR1 MNHEY and CDR2 SMNVEV (reference sequence). Germline trimming cut 6 bases from V and 8 bases from J; bases unmatched to any gene: 11. As DNA, the CDR3 is TGTGCCAGCAGCCTAGACAGGGGAGGACGAGGCTACACCTTC. Translating gives CASSLDRGGRGYTF.

Many counts were recorded for this clonotype. The chain uses TRBV7-9 and TRBJ1-5, with 8 bases lining up with TRBD1. V shed 1 base and J 3 bases; nucleotides not matched to a gene: 5. Germline V gene data show CDR1 as SEHNR and CDR2 as FQNEAQ (reference sequence). CDR3 length: 16 residues. As DNA, the CDR3 is TGTGCCAGCAGCTTAGATGGGACAGGATCCAATCAGCCCCAGCATTTT. Amino acids: CASSLDGTGSNQPQHF.

The chain couples TRBV20-1 to TRBJ2-3; D not resolved. Germline V gene lookup returns CDR1 DFQATT and CDR2 SNEGSKA (reference sequence). The V and J ends lost 0 bases and 0 bases respectively, with 10 bases between them. The CDR3 consists of 15 residues. Here the CDR3 DNA reads TGCAGTGCTAGAGACTGGCTAAAGAGCACAGATACGCAGTATTTT. Amino acid sequence: CSARDWLKSTDTQYF.

A few counts support this clonotype. The chain has TRBV6-6 and TRBJ1-1; D is uncertain. Trimming removed 4 bases from V and 10 bases from J, with 10 bases in between. The CDR3 sequence is 11 residues long. CDR1 is MNHNY, CDR2 SVGAGI, per germline (reference sequence). As DNA, the CDR3 is TGTGCCAGCAGTTTCTCTTCAAGAGCTTTCTTT. Amino acids: CASSFSSRAFF.

This chain links TRBV28 with TRBJ2-2; 7 bases match TRBD1. This CDR3 spans 14 amino acids. V was pared by 6 bases and J by 9 bases, with 10 bases of the junction left unmatched. CDR1 is MDHEN and CDR2 is SYDVKM in the germline V gene. The CDR3 spells CASSPIWGQRELFF. Written as DNA, the CDR3 is TGTGCCAGCAGCCCGATCTGGGGACAGCGGGAGCTGTTTTTT.

This clonotype has ten or more counts. The chain recombines TRBV7-9 with TRBJ2-2; D gene uncertain. Germline V lookup: CDR1 SEHNR, CDR2 FQNEAQ (reference sequence). There are 14 residues in the CDR3. Between the trimmed V and J ends, which lost 5 bases and 0 bases, there was a span of 7 bases. The CDR3 is CASSGDPNTGELFF. In DNA, the CDR3 is TGTGCCAGCAGCGGAGACCCGAACACCGGGGAGCTGTTTTTT.

This clonotype was counted at least ten times. This chain connects TRBV7-9 to TRBJ2-1, with 11 bases lining up with TRBD2. The CDR3 consists of 15 residues. Trimming removed 4 bases from V and 5 bases from J; junction bases left unmatched: 4. Germline V gene data show CDR1 as SEHNR and CDR2 as FQNEAQ (reference sequence). The CDR3, as DNA: TGTGCCAGCAGCTCTAGCGGGGGGCCAGACAATGAGCAGTTCTTC. Protein: CASSSSGGPDNEQFF.